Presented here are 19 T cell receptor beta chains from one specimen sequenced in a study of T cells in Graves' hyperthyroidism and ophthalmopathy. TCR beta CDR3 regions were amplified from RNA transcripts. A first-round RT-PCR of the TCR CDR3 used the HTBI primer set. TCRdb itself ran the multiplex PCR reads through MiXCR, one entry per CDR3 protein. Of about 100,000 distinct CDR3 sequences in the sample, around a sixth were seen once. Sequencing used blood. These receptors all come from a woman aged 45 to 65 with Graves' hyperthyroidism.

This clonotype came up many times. CDR3 sequence: CASSDKYEQYV. CDR3 DNA: TGTGCCAGCAGTGATAAATACGAGCAGTACGTC. V is TRBV2 and J is TRBJ2-7; no firm D call. The V end was cut by 3 bases, the J end by 4 bases, with 4 bases between. Germline loops: CDR1 SNHLY, CDR2 FYNNEI. The CDR3 consists of 11 residues.

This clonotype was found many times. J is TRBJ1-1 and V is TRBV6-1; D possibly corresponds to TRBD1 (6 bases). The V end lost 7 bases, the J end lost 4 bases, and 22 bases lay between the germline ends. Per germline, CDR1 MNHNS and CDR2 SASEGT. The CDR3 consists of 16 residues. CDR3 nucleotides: TGTGCCAGCACCGAAACCCCGAACAGGGCCGGCACTGAAGCTTTCTTT. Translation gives CASTETPNRAGTEAFF.

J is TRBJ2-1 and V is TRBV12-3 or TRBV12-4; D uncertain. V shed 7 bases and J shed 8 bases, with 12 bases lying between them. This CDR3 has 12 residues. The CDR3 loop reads CASTLGLDEQFF. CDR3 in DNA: TGTGCCAGCACCCTAGGGTTGGATGAGCAGTTCTTC.

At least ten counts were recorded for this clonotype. CDR3 sequence: CSATDGVYGYTF. CDR3 coding DNA: TGCAGCGCAACGGACGGGGTCTATGGCTACACCTTC. The chain links TRBV29-1 to TRBJ1-2; no clear D gene. This CDR3 spans 12 amino acids. Germline V gives CDR1 SQVTM, CDR2 ANQGSEA. The V gene lost 7 bases and the J gene lost 4 bases, with 13 bases spanning the gap.

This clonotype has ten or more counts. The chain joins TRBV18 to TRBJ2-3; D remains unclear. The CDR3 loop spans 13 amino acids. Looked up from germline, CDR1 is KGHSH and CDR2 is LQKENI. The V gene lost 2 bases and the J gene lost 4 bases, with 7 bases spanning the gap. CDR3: CASSPSRSDTQYF. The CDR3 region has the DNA TGTGCCAGCTCACCATCTAGATCAGATACGCAGTATTTT.

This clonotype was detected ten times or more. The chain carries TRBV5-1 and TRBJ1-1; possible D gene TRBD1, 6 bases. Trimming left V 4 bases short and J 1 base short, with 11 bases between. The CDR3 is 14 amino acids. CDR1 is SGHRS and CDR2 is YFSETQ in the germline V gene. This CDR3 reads CASSHTGTNTEAFF. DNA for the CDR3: TGCGCCAGCAGCCACACAGGGACGAACACTGAAGCTTTCTTT.

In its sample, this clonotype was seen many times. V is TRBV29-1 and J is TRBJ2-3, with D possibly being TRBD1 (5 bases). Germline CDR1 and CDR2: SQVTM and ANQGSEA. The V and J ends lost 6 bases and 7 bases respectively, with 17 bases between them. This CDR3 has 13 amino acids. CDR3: CSVGPVLLNTQYF. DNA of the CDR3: TGCAGCGTGGGGCCGGTCCTCCTTAATACGCAGTATTTT.

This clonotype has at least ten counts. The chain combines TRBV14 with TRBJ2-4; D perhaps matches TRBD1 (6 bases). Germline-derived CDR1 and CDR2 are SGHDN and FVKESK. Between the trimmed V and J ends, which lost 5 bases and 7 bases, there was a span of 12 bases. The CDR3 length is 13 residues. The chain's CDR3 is CASSSTRGNIQYF. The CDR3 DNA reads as TGTGCCAGCAGCTCAACAAGGGGGAACATTCAGTACTTC.

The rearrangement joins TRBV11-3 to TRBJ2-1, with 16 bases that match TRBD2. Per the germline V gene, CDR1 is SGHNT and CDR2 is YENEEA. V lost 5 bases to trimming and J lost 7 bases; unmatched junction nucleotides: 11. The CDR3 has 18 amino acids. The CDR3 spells CASSLGLAGGSPGNEQFF. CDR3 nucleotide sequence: TGTGCCAGCAGCCTGGGACTAGCGGGAGGGTCTCCCGGGAATGAGCAGTTCTTC. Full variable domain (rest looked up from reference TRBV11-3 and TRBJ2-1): EAGVVQSPRYKIIEKKQPVAFWCNPISGHNTLYWYLQNLGQGPELLIRYENEEAVDDSQLPKDRFSAERLKGVDSTLKIQPAELGDSAVYLCASSLGLAGGSPGNEQFFGPGTRLTVL.

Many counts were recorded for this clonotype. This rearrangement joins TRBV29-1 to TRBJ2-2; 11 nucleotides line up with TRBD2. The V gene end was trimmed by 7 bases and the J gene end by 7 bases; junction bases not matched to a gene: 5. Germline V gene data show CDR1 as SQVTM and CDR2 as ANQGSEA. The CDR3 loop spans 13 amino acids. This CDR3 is CSAYSGRGGELFF. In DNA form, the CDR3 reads TGCAGCGCTTATAGCGGGAGGGGCGGGGAGCTGTTTTTT.

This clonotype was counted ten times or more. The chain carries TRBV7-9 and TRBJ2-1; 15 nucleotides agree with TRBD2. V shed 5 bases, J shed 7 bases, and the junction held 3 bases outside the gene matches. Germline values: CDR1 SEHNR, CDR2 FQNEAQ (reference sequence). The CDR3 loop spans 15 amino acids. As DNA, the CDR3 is TGTGCCAGCAGCAGGACTAGCGGGAGGGTAAATGAGCAGTTCTTC. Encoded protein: CASSRTSGRVNEQFF.

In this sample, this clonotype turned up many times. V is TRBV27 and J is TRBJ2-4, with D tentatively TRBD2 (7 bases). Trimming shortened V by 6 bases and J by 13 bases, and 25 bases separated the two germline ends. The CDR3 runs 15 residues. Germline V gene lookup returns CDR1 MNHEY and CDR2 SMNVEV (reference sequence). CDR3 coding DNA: TGTGCCAGCAGGGAGGTTGGGGGGGCGCTAATCCCACAGTACTTC. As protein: CASREVGGALIPQYF.

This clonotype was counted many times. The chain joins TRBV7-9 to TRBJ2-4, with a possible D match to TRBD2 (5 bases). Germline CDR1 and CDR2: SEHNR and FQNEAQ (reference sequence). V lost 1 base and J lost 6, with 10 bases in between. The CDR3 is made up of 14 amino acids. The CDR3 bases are TGTGCCAGCAGCTTAGGTGCGGGTGGAAACATTCAGTACTTC. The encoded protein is CASSLGAGGNIQYF.

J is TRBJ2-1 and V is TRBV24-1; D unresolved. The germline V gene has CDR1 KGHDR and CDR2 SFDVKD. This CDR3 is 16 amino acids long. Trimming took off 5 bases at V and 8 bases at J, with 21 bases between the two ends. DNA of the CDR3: TGTGCCACCAGTGTTGGCGGCGTGTCCCTGGGCGATGAGCAGTTCTTC. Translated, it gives CATSVGGVSLGDEQFF.

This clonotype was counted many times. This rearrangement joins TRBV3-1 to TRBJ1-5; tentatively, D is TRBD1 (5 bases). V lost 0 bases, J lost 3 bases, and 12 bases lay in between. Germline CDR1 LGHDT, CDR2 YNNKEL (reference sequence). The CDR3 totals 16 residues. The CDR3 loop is CASSQDLPGTNQPQHF. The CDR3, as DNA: TGTGCCAGCAGCCAAGATCTACCGGGGACCAATCAGCCCCAGCATTTT.

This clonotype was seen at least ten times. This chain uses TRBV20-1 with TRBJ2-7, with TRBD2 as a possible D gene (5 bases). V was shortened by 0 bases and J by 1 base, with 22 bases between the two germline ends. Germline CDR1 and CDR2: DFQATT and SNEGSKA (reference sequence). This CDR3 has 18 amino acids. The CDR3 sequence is CSARDRKRGGYPSYEQYF. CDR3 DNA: TGCAGTGCTAGAGATCGGAAACGGGGTGGGTACCCATCCTACGAGCAGTACTTC.

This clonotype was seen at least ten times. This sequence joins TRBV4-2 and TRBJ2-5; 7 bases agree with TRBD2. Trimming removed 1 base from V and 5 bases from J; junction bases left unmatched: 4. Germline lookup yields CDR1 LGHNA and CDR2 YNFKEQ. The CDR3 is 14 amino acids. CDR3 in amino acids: CASSQGSGSETQYF. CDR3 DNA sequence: TGTGCCAGCAGCCAAGGTAGCGGGTCGGAGACCCAGTACTTC.

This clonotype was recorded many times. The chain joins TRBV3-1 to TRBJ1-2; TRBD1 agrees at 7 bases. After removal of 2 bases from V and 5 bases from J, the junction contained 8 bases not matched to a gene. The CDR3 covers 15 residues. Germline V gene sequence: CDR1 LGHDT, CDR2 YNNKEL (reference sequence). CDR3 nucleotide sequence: TGTGCCAGCAGCCAACAACCCAGGACAGGATATGGCTACACCTTC. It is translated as CASSQQPRTGYGYTF.

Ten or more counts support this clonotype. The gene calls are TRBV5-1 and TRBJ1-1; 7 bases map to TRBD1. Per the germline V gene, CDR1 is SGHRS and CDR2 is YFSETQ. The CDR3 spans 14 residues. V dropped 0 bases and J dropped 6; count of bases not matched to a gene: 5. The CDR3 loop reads CASSLGQGGSEAFF. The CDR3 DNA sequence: TGCGCCAGCAGCTTGGGTCAGGGGGGCTCTGAAGCTTTCTTT.